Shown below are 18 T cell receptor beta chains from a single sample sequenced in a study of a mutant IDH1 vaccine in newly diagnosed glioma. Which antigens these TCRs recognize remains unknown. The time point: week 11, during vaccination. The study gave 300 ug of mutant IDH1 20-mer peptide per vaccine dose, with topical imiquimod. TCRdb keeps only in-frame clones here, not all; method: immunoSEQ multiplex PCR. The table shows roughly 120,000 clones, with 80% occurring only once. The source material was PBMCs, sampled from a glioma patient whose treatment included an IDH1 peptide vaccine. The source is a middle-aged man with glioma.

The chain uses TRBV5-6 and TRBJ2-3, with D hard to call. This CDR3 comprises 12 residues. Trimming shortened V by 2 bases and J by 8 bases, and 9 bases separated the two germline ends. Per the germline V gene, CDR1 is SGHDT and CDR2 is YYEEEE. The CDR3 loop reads CASSLPVGTQYF. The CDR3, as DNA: TGTGCCAGCAGCTTACCCGTTGGTACGCAGTATTTT. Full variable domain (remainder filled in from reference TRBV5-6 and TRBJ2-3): DAGVTQSPTHLIKTRGQQVTLRCSPKSGHDTVSWYQQALGQGPQFIFQYYEEEERQRGNFPDRFSGHQFPNYSSELNVNALLLGDSALYLCASSLPVGTQYFGPGTRLTVL.

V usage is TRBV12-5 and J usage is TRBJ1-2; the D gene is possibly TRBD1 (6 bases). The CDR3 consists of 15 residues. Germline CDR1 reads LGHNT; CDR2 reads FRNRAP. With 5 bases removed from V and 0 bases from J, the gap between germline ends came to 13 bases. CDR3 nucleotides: TGTGCTAGTGGTGTGGGACACCGAGCTAACTATGGCTACACCTTC. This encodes CASGVGHRANYGYTF.

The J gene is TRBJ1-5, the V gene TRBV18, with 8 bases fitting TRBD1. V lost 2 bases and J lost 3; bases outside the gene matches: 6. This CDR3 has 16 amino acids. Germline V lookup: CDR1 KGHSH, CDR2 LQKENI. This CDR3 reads CASSPSAGGINQPQHF. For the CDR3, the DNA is TGTGCCAGCTCACCATCGGCAGGGGGCATCAATCAGCCCCAGCATTTT.

CDR3 DNA sequence: TGTGCCAGCAGTGAAGCGGTGGGACTCACAGATACGCAGTATTTT. It yields the protein CASSEAVGLTDTQYF. The V gene is TRBV6-1, the J gene TRBJ2-3; weak D call: TRBD2 (6 bases). The CDR3 is 15 residues long. The ends were cut back, 0 bases at V and 2 bases at J, with 9 bases in the middle. From germline, CDR1 is MNHNS and CDR2 SASEGT.

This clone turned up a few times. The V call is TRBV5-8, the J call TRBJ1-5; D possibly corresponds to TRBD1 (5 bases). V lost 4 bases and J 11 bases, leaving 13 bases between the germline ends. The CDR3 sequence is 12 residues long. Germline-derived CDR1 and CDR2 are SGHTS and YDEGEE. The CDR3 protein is CASSPGTEAQHF. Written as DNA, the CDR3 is TGTGCCAGCAGCCCCGGGACTGAGGCCCAGCATTTT.

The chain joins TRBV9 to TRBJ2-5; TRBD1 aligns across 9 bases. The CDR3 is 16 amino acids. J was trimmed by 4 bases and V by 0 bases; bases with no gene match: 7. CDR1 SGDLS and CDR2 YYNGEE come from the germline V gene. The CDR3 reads CASSVGGQGKGETQYF. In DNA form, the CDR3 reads TGTGCCAGCAGCGTAGGAGGACAGGGGAAGGGAGAGACCCAGTACTTC.

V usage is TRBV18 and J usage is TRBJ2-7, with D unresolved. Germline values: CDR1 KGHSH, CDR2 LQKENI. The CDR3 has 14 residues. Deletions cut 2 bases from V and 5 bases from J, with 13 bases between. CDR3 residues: CASSPIREGHEQYF. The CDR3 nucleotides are TGTGCCAGCTCACCAATACGAGAAGGGCACGAGCAGTACTTC.

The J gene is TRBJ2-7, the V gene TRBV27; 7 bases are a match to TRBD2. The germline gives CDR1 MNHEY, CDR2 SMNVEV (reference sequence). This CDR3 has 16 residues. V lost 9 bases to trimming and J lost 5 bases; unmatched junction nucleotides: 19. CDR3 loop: CARIPRGVGWIDEQYF. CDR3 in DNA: TGTGCCAGGATCCCTCGGGGGGTGGGGTGGATCGACGAGCAGTACTTC.

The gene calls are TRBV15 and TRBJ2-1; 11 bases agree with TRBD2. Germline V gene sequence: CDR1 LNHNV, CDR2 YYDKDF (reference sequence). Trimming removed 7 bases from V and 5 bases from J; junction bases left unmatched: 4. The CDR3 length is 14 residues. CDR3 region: CATTPGLADNEQFF. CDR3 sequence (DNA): TGTGCCACCACACCGGGACTAGCGGACAATGAGCAGTTCTTC.

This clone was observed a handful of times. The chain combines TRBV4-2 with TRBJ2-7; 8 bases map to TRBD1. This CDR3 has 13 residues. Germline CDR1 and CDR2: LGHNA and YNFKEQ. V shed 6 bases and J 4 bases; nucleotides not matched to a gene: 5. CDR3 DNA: TGTGCCAGCAGACGAGGACAGGGATACGAGCAGTACTTC. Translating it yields CASRRGQGYEQYF.

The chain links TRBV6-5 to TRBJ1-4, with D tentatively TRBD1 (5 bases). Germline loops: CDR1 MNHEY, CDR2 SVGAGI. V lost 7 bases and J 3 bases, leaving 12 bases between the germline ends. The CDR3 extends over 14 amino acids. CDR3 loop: CASIAGTPNEKLFF. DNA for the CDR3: TGTGCCAGCATCGCCGGGACGCCTAATGAAAAACTGTTTTTT.

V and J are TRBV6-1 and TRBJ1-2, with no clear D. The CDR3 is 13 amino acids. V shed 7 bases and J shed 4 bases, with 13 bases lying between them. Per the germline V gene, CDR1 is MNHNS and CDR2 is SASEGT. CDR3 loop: CASKSNSPYGYTF. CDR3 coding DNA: TGTGCCAGCAAAAGCAACAGCCCCTATGGCTACACCTTC.

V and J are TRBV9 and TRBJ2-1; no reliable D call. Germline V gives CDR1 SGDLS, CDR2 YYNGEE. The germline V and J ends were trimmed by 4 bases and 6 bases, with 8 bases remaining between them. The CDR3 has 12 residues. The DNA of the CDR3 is TGTGCCAGCAGCTACCGCTTCAATGAGCAGTTCTTC. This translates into CASSYRFNEQFF.

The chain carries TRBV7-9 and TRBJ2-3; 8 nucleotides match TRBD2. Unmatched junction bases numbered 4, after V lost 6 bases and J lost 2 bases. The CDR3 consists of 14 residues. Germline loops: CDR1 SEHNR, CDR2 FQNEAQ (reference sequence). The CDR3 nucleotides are TGTGCCAGCAGTAGCGGGACTAACACAGATACGCAGTATTTT. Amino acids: CASSSGTNTDTQYF.

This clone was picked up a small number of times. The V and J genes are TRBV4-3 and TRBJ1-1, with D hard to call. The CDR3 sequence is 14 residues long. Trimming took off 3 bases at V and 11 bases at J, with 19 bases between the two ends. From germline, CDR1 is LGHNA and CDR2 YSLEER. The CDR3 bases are TGCGCCAGCAGCCAGGATGCTACCGGGTGGAACGCTTTCTTT. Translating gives CASSQDATGWNAFF.

CDR3 in DNA: TGCGCCAGCAGCCCTAGAGAGGGGCGCGGGCATGGCTACACCTTC. Its translation is CASSPREGRGHGYTF. The J gene is TRBJ1-2, the V gene TRBV5-1, with D perhaps TRBD1 (5 bases). Germline V gene sequence: CDR1 SGHRS, CDR2 YFSETQ. This CDR3 has 15 amino acids. The V and J ends lost 4 bases and 6 bases respectively, with 19 bases between them.

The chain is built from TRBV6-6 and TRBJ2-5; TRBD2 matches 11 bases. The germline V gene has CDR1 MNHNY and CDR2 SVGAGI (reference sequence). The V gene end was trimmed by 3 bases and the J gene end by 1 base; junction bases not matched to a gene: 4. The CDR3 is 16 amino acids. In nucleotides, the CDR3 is TGTGCCAGCAGTTATCCTAGCGGGAGGCTCCAAGAGACCCAGTACTTC. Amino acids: CASSYPSGRLQETQYF.

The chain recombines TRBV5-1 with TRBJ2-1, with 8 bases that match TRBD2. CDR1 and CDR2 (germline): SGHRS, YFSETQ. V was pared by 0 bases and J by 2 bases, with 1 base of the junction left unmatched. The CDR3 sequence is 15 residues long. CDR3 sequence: CASSLVSGAYNEQFF. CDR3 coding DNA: TGCGCCAGCAGCTTGGTTAGCGGGGCCTACAATGAGCAGTTCTTC.